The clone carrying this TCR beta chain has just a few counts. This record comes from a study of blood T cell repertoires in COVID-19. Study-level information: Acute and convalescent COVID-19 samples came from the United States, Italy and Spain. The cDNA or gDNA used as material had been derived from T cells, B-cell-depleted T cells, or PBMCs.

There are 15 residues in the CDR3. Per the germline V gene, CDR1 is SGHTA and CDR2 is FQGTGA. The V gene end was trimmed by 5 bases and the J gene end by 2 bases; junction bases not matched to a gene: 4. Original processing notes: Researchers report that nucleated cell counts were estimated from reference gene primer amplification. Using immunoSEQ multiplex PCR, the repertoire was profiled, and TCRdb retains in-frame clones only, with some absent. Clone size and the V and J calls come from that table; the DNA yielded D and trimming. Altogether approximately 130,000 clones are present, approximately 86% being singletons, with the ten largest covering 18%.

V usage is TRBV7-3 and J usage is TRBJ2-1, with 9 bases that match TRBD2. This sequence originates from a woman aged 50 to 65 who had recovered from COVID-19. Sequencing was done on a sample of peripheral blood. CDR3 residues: CASSPSGGPYNEQFF. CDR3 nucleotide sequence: TGTGCCAGCAGCCCGAGCGGGGGGCCCTACAATGAGCAGTTCTTC.